This is a list of T cell receptor beta chains from one sample in a study of naive and memory T cell subsets. TCRdb recomputed calls from the UMI-ligation and nested PCR reads with MiXCR, one row per CDR3 protein. The data contain approximately 80,000 distinct CDR3 sequences, about 10% of them singletons. The specimen sequenced was naive CD8+ T cells from blood. These receptors were taken from a human donor in good health. The CDR3 runs from the conserved cysteine through the conserved F or W. A D gene is named only where the DNA matches it firmly. The listing skips clone size in some rows; elsewhere it reads once, few, many or a size class.

j_gene	d_gene	v_gene	abundance	CDR3nt	CDR3aa
TRBJ1-1	NA	TRBV9	many	TGTGCCAGCAGCGTTGGTTCGACGGCAGAAGCTTTCTTT	CASSVGSTAEAFF
TRBJ2-7	NA	TRBV7-9	NA	TGTGCCAGCAGCTTAGTCACCCCACGGACGGGCGAGCAGTACTTC	CASSLVTPRTGEQYF
TRBJ2-7	NA	TRBV7-9	NA	TGTGCCAGCAGCAGTGTAGGGGAAACCTACGAGCAGTACTTC	CASSSVGETYEQYF
TRBJ1-2	NA	TRBV4-1	many	TGCGCCAGCAGAGACCCACGAGGGGGAGATGGCTACACCTTC	CASRDPRGGDGYTF
TRBJ2-5	NA	TRBV29-1	many	TGCAGCGTTGAGGAGTTCCCGGAGGCACCTCAAGAGACCCAGTACTTC	CSVEEFPEAPQETQYF
TRBJ2-1	TRBD2	TRBV11-3	few	TGTGCCAGCAGCTCGTCCGTGGGGCGGGAGGCCTACAATGAGCAGTTCTTC	CASSSSVGREAYNEQFF
TRBJ1-4	NA	TRBV28	many	TGTGCCAGCAGTTCTCCAGACAGAGCAACTAATGAAAAACTGTTTTTT	CASSSPDRATNEKLFF
TRBJ2-2	NA	TRBV7-2	many	TGTGCCAGCAGGTCTCCCGGGAGCACCGGGGAGCTGTTTTTT	CASRSPGSTGELFF
TRBJ1-6	TRBD1	TRBV27	many	TGTGCCAGCAGGAAGGGGACAGAGAATTCACCCCTCCACTTT	CASRKGTENSPLHF
TRBJ2-7	NA	TRBV10-1	few	TGCGCCAGCAGTGTTGGGGCCACCTACGAGCAGTACTTC	CASSVGATYEQYF
TRBJ2-5	NA	TRBV5-1	NA	TGCGCCAGCAGCCCACCTCAGGGAGACGAGACCCAGTACTTC	CASSPPQGDETQYF
TRBJ2-5	NA	TRBV27	NA	TGTGCCAGCTCCAACAGGGAGACACAAGAGACCCAGTACTTC	CASSNRETQETQYF
TRBJ2-7	NA	TRBV6-5	many	TGTGCCAGCAGTTACGTTGGACATCCCTACGAGCAGTACTTC	CASSYVGHPYEQYF
TRBJ1-1	NA	TRBV27	few	TGTGCCAGCAGTGGCGGGACGTTGAACACTGAAGCTTTCTTT	CASSGGTLNTEAFF
TRBJ2-7	TRBD2	TRBV4-3	many	TGCGCCAGCAGCCAGGGGACTAGCGGGATCTACGAGCAGTACTTC	CASSQGTSGIYEQYF
TRBJ2-1	TRBD2	TRBV19	few	TGTGCCAGTAGTATCGTAGCGGGAACCTACAATGAGCAGTTCTTC	CASSIVAGTYNEQFF
TRBJ2-5	NA	TRBV10-3	many	TGTGCCATCAGCGCCACGGGACGGAGGGAAGAGACCCAGTACTTC	CAISATGRREETQYF
TRBJ1-3	NA	TRBV4-2	few	TGTGCCAGCAGCAACAAAGGAAACACCATATATTTT	CASSNKGNTIYF
TRBJ2-1	NA	TRBV29-1	NA	TGCAGCGTTGATACCTACAATGAGCAGTTCTTC	CSVDTYNEQFF
TRBJ2-1	NA	TRBV29-1	many	TGCAGCGTTGTATCAGATGGGGCGCTTTACAATGAGCAGTTCTTC	CSVVSDGALYNEQFF
TRBJ2-2	TRBD1	TRBV27	many	TGTGCCAGCAGTTCCCTCCGGACAGGGCGCTTGTTAACCGGGGAGCTGTTTTTT	CASSSLRTGRLLTGELFF
TRBJ2-5	TRBD2	TRBV29-1	few	TGCAGCGTTGACTGGGCTAGCGGGAAAGAGACCCAGTACTTC	CSVDWASGKETQYF
TRBJ1-5	TRBD1	TRBV7-8	NA	TGTGCCAGCAGCGCCCGGACAGGATCTAATCAGCCCCAGCATTTT	CASSARTGSNQPQHF
TRBJ2-5	NA	TRBV6-6	few	TGTGCCAGCACGCGCTCTGAGAGGGAGACCCAGTACTTC	CASTRSERETQYF
TRBJ2-3	TRBD2	TRBV19	NA	TGTGCCAGTAGTATAGATTACTCAGCGGGAGACACAGATACGCAGTATTTT	CASSIDYSAGDTDTQYF
TRBJ2-1	NA	TRBV12-3/TRBV12-4	few	TGTGCCAGCAGTCCCCTGCGGAATGAGCAGTTCTTC	CASSPLRNEQFF
TRBJ2-3	NA	TRBV6-5	many	TGTGCCAGCAGTCCCGATGGTTGGGACACAGATACGCAGTATTTT	CASSPDGWDTDTQYF
TRBJ2-3	TRBD2	TRBV27	few	TGTGCCAGCAGTTTAAGACTAGCGGGATCAGATACGCAGTATTTT	CASSLRLAGSDTQYF
TRBJ2-7	TRBD1	TRBV7-9	many	TGTGCCAGCAGCAAACGGACAGGGTCCCCCTCCTACGAGCAGTACTTC	CASSKRTGSPSYEQYF
TRBJ2-1	NA	TRBV15	many	TGTGCCACCAGCAGAGACCGCTACAATGAGCAGTTCTTC	CATSRDRYNEQFF
TRBJ1-6	NA	TRBV2	NA	TGTGCCAGCAGTCTTTCGTGGGAAGTGAATTCACCCCTCCACTTT	CASSLSWEVNSPLHF
TRBJ2-1	NA	TRBV15	many	TGTGCCACCAGCCGCTATTCGGGTATCAATGAGCAGTTCTTC	CATSRYSGINEQFF
TRBJ2-5	NA	TRBV4-1	few	TGCGCCAGCAGCCAAGATTGGCAGGGAGGAGAGACCCAGTACTTC	CASSQDWQGGETQYF
TRBJ2-1	NA	TRBV27	many	TGTGCCAGCAGTTTATGGAGTGGGGTGGATGAGCAGTTCTTC	CASSLWSGVDEQFF
TRBJ2-1	TRBD2	TRBV29-1	few	TGCAGCGTTGAACCACTAGCTGGGAGGGCCAATGAGCAGTTCTTC	CSVEPLAGRANEQFF
TRBJ2-1	TRBD2	TRBV7-6	NA	TGTGCCAGCACCCTGACTAGCGGGAGATACTATGAGCAGTTCTTC	CASTLTSGRYYEQFF
TRBJ1-2	TRBD1	TRBV29-1	many	TGCAGCGTTGAAGATGATTGGACAGGGGGCAGTGGCTACACCTTC	CSVEDDWTGGSGYTF
TRBJ1-6	NA	TRBV9	NA	TGTGCCAGCAGCGTGGACAGATATAGCTCCTATAATTCACCCCTCCACTTT	CASSVDRYSSYNSPLHF
TRBJ2-3	TRBD2	TRBV11-2	few	TGTGCCAGCAGCTTAGTTTGGGCTAGCGGGAGTGGTACAGATACGCAGTATTTT	CASSLVWASGSGTDTQYF
TRBJ2-5	TRBD2	TRBV20-1	NA	TGCAGTGCTATCCGGCCGAGTGGGCTAGCGGACCTACCCGCATACCAAGAGACCCAGTACTTC	CSAIRPSGLADLPAYQETQYF
TRBJ1-4	NA	TRBV7-6	NA	TGTGCCAGCAGCCTCCGACCGGTTGGGAGGGTTAATGAAAAACTGTTTTTT	CASSLRPVGRVNEKLFF
TRBJ2-7	NA	TRBV2	NA	TGTGCCAGCAGAACCGGGACTCTGCCCTACGAGCAGTACTTC	CASRTGTLPYEQYF
TRBJ1-5	NA	TRBV4-1	few	TGCGCCAGCAGCCAAGGCGGAATAGGGGCCAATCAGCCCCAGCATTTT	CASSQGGIGANQPQHF
TRBJ2-7	TRBD1	TRBV7-9	NA	TGTGCCAGCAGCAAAGCAAAGACAGGGGGAGAAGAGCAGTACTTC	CASSKAKTGGEEQYF
TRBJ2-1	TRBD2	TRBV27	NA	TGTGCCAGCAGTGGACTAGCGGATTACAATGAGCAGTTCTTC	CASSGLADYNEQFF
TRBJ2-1	NA	TRBV29-1	NA	TGCAGCGTTGAAGACCGGTACAATGAGCAGTTCTTC	CSVEDRYNEQFF
TRBJ2-1	NA	TRBV15	few	TGTGCCACCAGCAGAGACGACGGACGTACCTACAATGAGCAGTTCTTC	CATSRDDGRTYNEQFF
TRBJ1-2	NA	TRBV7-9	NA	TGTGCCAGCAGCTTGGGAGGGAATGGCTACACCTTC	CASSLGGNGYTF
TRBJ2-1	NA	TRBV7-9	few	TGTGCCAGCAGCCGCGGAGGAAGTGAGCAGTTCTTC	CASSRGGSEQFF
TRBJ2-7	TRBD1	TRBV29-1	NA	TGCAGCGCCGGGACAGGGCGATCTTACGAGCAGTACTTC	CSAGTGRSYEQYF
TRBJ1-2	NA	TRBV11-2	many	TGTGCCAGCAGCTTAGCAGGTGGAGACGGCTACACCTTC	CASSLAGGDGYTF
TRBJ2-7	TRBD2	TRBV5-1	many	TGCGCCAGCAGCGTGAGCGGGAGTGTCTACGAGCAGTACTTC	CASSVSGSVYEQYF
TRBJ2-2	TRBD2	TRBV7-9	many	TGTGCCAGCAGCTCACTAGCGGGAGGGAACACCGGGGAGCTGTTTTTT	CASSSLAGGNTGELFF
TRBJ2-3	NA	TRBV19	many	TGTGCCAGTAGTCCCGATCTGGGACGAACCGATACGCAGTATTTT	CASSPDLGRTDTQYF
TRBJ2-3	TRBD2	TRBV12-3/TRBV12-4	NA	TGTGCCAGCAGTTCTGGCGGGGGAACCACAGATACGCAGTATTTT	CASSSGGGTTDTQYF
TRBJ2-2	TRBD2	TRBV4-3	many	TGCGCCAGCAGCCAAGGGCTCGAGGGACTAGCGGGAACCGGGGAGCTGTTTTTT	CASSQGLEGLAGTGELFF
TRBJ1-4	NA	TRBV28	NA	TGTGCCAGCAGTTTTCGCAGGGCTCGCGAGAAACTGTTTTTT	CASSFRRAREKLFF
TRBJ2-1	TRBD2	TRBV7-2	NA	TGTGCCAGCAGCTTAGCCCCCCCAGGTAGCGGGGCCAACTCCTACAATGAGCAGTTCTTC	CASSLAPPGSGANSYNEQFF
TRBJ2-1	NA	TRBV4-1	NA	TGCGCCAGCAGCCAAGATCTGGGGGACCTAGCAGTCGAGCAGTTCTTC	CASSQDLGDLAVEQFF
TRBJ2-1	NA	TRBV29-1	NA	TGCAGCGCCGAAGGGGGGGAACAGGGGTCCTACAATGAGCAGTTCTTC	CSAEGGEQGSYNEQFF